This T cell receptor (beta chain) was sequenced for a study of blood T cell repertoires in COVID-19. The assay was immunoSEQ multiplex PCR, and TCRdb's table has in-frame clones only and misses some. The profile shows over 35,000 clones, 75% to 90% of them singletons. Germline assignment: CDR1 SGHAT and CDR2 FQNNGV. This CDR3 is built from 15 residues. Trimming stripped 7 bases from V and 10 bases from J, with 25 bases between. Sequencing input: peripheral blood. This sequence originates from a man aged 55 to 70 with active or convalescent COVID-19. The chain employs TRBV11-2 and TRBJ1-1, with D possibly being TRBD1 (6 bases). The CDR3 nucleotides are TGTGCCAGCACCAACCGAGGCGTGGGGACATGGACAGCTTTCTTT. Protein: CASTNRGVGTWTAFF. Looking up the rest from reference TRBV11-2 and TRBJ1-1 gives the full variable domain: EAGVAQSPRYKIIEKRQSVAFWCNPISGHATLYWYQQILGQGPKLLIQFQNNGVVDDSQLPKDRFSAERLKGVDSTLKIQPAKLEDSAVYLCASTNRGVGTWTAFFGQGTRLTVV.